These T cell receptor beta chains were read from a single sample in a study of cytomegalovirus exposure and HLA in healthy donors. Profiling relied on immunoSEQ multiplex PCR, and the TCRdb table lists in-frame clones only, not all of them. The table shows about 60,000 clones, with roughly 71% occurring only once. Sequencing input: PBMCs. All receptors derive from a man aged 35 to 55 in good health and CMV-seropositive. The conserved cysteine and the conserved F or W are not part of the CDR3 here. A D gene is named only where the DNA matches it firmly.

D	V	CDR3
.	TRBV25-1	ASSEAGVDIQY
TRBD1	TRBV4-1	ASSQRDRDYGYT
.	TRBV18	ASSPQGRETQY
.	TRBV7-9	ASSLGSLNAGNTIY
TRBD1	TRBV5-4	ASSSPGQARNGYT
.	TRBV7-9	ASSLAAVEETQY
.	TRBV4-1	ASSPGSHTGELF
TRBD1	TRBV7-9	ASSPRQGTEAF
TRBD1	TRBV27	ASSFDRGSYEQY
TRBD2	TRBV6-5	ASSSLAGGSYNEQF
.	TRBV27	ASSFRQPQH
TRBD2	TRBV5-1	ASSQSGLVYNEQF
.	TRBV9	ASSVEAGWDTEAF
.	TRBV13	ASSLGTEAYEQY